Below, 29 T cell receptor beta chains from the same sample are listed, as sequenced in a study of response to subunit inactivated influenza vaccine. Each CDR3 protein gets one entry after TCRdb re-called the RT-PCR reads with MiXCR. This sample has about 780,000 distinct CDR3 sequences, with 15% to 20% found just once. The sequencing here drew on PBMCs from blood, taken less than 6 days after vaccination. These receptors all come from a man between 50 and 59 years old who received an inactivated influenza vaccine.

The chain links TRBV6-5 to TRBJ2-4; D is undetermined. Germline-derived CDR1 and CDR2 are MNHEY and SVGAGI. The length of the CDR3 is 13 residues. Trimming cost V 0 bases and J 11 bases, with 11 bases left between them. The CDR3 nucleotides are TGTGCCAGCAGTTACTCACGAGAAGGCGTTCAGTACTTC. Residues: CASSYSREGVQYF.

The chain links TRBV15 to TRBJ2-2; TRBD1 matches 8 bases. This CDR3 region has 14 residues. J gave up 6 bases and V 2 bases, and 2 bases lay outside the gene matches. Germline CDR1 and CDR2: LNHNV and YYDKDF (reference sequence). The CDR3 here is CATSRQGQAGELFF. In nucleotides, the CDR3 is TGTGCCACCAGCAGACAGGGACAGGCCGGGGAGCTGTTTTTT.

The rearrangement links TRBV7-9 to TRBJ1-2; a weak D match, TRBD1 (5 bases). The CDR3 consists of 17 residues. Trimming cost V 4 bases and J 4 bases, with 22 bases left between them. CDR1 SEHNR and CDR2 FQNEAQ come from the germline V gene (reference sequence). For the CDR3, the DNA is TGTGCCAGCAGCTCCACTGGGACCACAGCGAGAGGCTATGGCTACACCTTC. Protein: CASSSTGTTARGYGYTF.

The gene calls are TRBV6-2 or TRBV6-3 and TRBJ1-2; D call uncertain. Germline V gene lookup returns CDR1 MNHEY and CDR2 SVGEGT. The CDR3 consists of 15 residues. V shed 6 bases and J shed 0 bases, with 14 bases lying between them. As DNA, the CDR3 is TGTGCCAGCAGCCGAGCAGGTCGGTCTAACTATGGCTACACCTTC. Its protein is CASSRAGRSNYGYTF.

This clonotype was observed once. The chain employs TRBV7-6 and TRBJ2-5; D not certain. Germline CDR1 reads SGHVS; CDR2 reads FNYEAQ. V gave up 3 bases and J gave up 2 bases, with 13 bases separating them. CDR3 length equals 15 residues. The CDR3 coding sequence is TGTGCCAGCAGCTTTCGGTTTGACTTACAAGAGACCCAGTACTTC. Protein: CASSFRFDLQETQYF.

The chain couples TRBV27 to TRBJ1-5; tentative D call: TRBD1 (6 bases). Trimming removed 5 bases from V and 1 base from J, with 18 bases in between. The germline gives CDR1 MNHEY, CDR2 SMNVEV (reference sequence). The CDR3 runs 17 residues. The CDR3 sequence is CASSPGQNGRSNQPQHF. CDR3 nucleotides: TGTGCCAGCAGTCCCGGACAGAATGGACGAAGCAATCAGCCCCAGCATTTT.

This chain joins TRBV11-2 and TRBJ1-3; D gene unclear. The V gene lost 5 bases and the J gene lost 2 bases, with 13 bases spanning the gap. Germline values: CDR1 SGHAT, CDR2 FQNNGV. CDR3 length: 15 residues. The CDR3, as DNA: TGTGCCAGCAGCCCTCACACAGTAACTGGAAACACCATATATTTT. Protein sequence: CASSPHTVTGNTIYF.

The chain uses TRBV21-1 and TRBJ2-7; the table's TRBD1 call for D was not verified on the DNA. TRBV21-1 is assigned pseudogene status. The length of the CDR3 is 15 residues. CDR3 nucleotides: TGTGCCAGCAGCACGGACAGGGGGGCCACCTACGAGCAGTACTTC. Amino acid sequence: CASSTDRGATYEQYF.

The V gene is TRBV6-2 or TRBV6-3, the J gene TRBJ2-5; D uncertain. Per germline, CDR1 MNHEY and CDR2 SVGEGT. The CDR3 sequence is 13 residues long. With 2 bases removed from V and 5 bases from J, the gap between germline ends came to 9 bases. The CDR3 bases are TGTGCCAGCAGTTACACACCCCCTGAGACCCAGTACTTC. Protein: CASSYTPPETQYF.

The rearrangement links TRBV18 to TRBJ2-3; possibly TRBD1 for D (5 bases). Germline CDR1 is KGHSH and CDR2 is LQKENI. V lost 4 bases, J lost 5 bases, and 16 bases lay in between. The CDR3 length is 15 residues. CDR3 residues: CASSLNANRGDTQYF. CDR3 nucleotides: TGTGCCAGCTCACTAAATGCGAATAGGGGAGATACGCAGTATTTT.

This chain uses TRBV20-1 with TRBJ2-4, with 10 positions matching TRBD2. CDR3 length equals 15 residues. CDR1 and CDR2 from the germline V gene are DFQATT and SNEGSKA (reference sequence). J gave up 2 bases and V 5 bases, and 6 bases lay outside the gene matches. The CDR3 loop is CSADRSGGTKNIQYF. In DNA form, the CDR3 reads TGCAGTGCTGACCGTAGCGGGGGGACCAAAAACATTCAGTACTTC.

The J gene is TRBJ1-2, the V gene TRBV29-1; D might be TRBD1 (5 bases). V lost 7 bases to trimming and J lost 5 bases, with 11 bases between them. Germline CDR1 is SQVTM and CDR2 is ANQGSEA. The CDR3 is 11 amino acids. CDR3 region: CSARRGYGYTF. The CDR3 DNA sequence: TGCAGCGCCCGAAGGGGATATGGCTACACCTTC. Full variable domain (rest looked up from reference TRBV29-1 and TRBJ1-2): SAVISQKPSRDICQRGTSLTIQCQVDSQVTMMFWYRQQPGQSLTLIATANQGSEATYESGFVIDKFPISRPNLTFSTLTVSNMSPEDSSIYLCSARRGYGYTFGSGTRLTVV.

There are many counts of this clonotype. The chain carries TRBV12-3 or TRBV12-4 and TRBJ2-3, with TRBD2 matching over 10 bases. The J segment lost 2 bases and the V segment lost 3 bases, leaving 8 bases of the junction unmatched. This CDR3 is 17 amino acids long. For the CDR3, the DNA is TGTGCCAGCAGTTTGGGTCGGACTAGCGGAAACACAGATACGCAGTATTTT. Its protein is CASSLGRTSGNTDTQYF.

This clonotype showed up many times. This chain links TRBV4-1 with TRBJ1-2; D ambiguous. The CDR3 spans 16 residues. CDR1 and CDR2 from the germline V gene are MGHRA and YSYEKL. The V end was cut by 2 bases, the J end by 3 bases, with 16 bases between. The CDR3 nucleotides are TGCGCCAGCAGCCAATTGGCAGGCCTCGACTACTATGGCTACACCTTC. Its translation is CASSQLAGLDYYGYTF.

CDR3 amino acids: CASSLAGSNTQYF. The CDR3 nucleotides read TGTGCCAGCAGCTTAGCGGGGAGTAATACGCAGTATTTT. The chain combines TRBV7-2 with TRBJ2-3, with D perhaps matching TRBD2 (5 bases). The germline gives CDR1 SGHTA, CDR2 FQGNSA. This CDR3 has 13 amino acids. V was trimmed by 0 bases and J by 7 bases, leaving 8 bases between them.

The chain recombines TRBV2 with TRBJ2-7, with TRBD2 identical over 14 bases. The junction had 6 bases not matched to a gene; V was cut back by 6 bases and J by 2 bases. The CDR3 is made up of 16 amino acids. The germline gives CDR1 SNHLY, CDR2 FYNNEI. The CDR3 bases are TGTGCCAGCAGGCAACTGACTAGCGGGGGGGCCTACGAGCAGTACTTC. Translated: CASRQLTSGGAYEQYF.

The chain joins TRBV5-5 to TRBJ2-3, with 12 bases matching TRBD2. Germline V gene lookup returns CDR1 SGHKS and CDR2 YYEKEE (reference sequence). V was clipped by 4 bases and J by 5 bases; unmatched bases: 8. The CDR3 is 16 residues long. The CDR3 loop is CASSTLAGGPGDTQYF. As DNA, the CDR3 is TGTGCCAGCAGCACTCTAGCGGGAGGGCCAGGAGATACGCAGTATTTT. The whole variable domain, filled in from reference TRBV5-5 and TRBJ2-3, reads DAGVTQSPTHLIKTRGQQVTLRCSPISGHKSVSWYQQVLGQGPQFIFQYYEKEERGRGNFPDRFSARQFPNYSSELNVNALLLGDSALYLCASSTLAGGPGDTQYFGPGTRLTVL.

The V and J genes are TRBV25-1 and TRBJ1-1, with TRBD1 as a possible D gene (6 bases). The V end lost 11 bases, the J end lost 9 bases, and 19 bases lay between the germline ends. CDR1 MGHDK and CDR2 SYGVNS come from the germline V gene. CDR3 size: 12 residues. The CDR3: CASLGRDNQAFF. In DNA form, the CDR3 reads TGTGCCTCCCTCGGCAGGGACAACCAAGCTTTCTTT.

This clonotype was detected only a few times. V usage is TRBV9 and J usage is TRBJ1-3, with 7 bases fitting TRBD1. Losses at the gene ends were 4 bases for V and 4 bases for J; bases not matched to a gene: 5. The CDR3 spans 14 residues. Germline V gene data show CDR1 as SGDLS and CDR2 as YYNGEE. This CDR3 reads CASSSRQGGNTIYF. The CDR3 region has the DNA TGTGCCAGCAGCTCCCGACAGGGAGGAAACACCATATATTTT.

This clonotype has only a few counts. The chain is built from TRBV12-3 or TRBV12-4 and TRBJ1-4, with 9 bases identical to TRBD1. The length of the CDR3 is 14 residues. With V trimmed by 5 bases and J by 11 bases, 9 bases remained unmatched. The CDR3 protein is CASSPSRDRVKLFF. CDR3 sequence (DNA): TGTGCCAGCAGTCCGTCCCGGGACAGGGTTAAACTGTTTTTT.

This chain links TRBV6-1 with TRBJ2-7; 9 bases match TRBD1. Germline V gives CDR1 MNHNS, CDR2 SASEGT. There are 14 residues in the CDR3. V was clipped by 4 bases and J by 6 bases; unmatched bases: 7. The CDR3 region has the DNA TGTGCCAGCAGTGTAGATCGGGACAGGGCCGAGCAGTACTTC. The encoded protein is CASSVDRDRAEQYF.

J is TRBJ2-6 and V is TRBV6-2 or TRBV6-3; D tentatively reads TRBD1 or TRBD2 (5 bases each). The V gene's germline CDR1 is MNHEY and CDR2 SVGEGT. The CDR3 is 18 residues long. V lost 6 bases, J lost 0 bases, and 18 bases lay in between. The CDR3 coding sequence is TGTGCCAGCAGACGACGCTGGGACGGTTACTCTGGGGCCAACGTCCTGACTTTC. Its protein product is CASRRRWDGYSGANVLTF.

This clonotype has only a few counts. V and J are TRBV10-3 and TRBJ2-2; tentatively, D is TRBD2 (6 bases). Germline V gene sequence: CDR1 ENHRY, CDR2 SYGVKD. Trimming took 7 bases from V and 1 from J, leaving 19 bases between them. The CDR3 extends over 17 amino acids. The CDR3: CAITPGGQTMNTGELFF. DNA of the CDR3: TGTGCCATCACTCCAGGAGGGCAGACAATGAACACCGGGGAGCTGTTTTTT.

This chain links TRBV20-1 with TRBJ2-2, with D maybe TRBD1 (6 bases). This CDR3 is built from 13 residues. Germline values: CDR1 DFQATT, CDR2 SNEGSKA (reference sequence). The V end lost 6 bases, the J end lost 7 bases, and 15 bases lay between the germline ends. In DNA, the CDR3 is TGCAGTGCGGGCCAGGGGTTCGGCGGGGAGCTGTTTTTT. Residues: CSAGQGFGGELFF.

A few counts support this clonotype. Here the CDR3 reads CASSSGTGHNNEQFF. CDR3 coding DNA: TGCGCCAGCAGCTCCGGGACAGGGCATAACAATGAGCAGTTCTTC. V is TRBV5-1 and J is TRBJ2-1; the match to TRBD1 covers 9 bases. The V gene end was trimmed by 3 bases and the J gene end by 5 bases; junction bases not matched to a gene: 6. The length of the CDR3 is 15 residues. Germline lookup yields CDR1 SGHRS and CDR2 YFSETQ.

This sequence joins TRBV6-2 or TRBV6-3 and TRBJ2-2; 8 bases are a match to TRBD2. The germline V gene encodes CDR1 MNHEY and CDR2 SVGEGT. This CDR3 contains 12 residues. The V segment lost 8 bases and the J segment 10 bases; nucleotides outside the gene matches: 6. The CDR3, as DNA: TGTGCCAGCGACAGCGGGAGTGTGGAGCTGTTTTTT. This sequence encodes CASDSGSVELFF.

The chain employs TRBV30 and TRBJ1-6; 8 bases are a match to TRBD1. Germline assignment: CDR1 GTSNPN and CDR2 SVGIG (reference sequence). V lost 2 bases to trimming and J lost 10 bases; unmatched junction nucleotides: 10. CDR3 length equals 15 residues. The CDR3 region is CAWSSPGGAGSPLHF. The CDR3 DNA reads TGTGCCTGGAGTTCGCCAGGGGGCGCAGGGTCACCCCTCCACTTT. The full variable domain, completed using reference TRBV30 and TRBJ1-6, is SQTIHQWPATLVQPVGSPLSLECTVEGTSNPNLYWYRQAAGRGLQLLFYSVGIGQISSEVPQNLSASRPQDRQFILSSKKLLLSDSGFYLCAWSSPGGAGSPLHFGNGTRLTVT.

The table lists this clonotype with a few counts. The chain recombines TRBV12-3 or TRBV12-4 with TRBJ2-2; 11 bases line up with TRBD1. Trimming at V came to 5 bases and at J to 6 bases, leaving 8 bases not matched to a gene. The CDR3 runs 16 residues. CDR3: CASSNHGQGAPGELFF. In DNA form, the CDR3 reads TGTGCCAGCAGTAACCACGGACAGGGGGCCCCCGGGGAGCTGTTTTTT.

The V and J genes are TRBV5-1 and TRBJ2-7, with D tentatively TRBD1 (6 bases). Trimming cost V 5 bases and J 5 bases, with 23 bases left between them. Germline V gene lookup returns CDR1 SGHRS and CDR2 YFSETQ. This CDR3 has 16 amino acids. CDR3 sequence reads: CASRTLPPGQWDEQYF. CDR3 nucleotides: TGCGCCAGCAGAACCCTCCCCCCGGGACAATGGGACGAGCAGTACTTC.